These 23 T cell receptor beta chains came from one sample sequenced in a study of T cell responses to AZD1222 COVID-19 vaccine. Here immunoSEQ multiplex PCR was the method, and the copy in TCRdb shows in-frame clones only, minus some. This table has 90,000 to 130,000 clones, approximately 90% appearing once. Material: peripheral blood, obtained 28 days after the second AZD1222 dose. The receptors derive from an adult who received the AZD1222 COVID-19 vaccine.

The CDR3 spells CASSASGTGGTLYGYTF. Written as DNA, the CDR3 is TGTGCCAGCAGTGCCTCCGGGACAGGGGGCACCCTATATGGCTACACCTTC. This rearrangement joins TRBV28 to TRBJ1-2; 12 nucleotides align to TRBD1. The ends lost 5 bases at V and 5 bases at J; junction bases unmatched: 12. This CDR3 comprises 17 residues. The V gene's germline CDR1 is MDHEN and CDR2 SYDVKM.

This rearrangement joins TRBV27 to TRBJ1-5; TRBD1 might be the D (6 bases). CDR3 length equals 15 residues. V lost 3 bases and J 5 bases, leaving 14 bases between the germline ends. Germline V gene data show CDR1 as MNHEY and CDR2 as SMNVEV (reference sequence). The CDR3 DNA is TGTGCCAGCAGTTTCAGGGGAGGTCTCCATCAGCCCCAGCATTTT. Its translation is CASSFRGGLHQPQHF.

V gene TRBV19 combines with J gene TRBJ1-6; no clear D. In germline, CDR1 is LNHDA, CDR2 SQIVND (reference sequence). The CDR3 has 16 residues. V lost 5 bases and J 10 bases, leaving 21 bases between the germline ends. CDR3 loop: CASSLDPIVSRSPLHF. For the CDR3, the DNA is TGTGCCAGTAGTCTCGACCCCATTGTTTCTAGGTCACCCCTCCACTTT.

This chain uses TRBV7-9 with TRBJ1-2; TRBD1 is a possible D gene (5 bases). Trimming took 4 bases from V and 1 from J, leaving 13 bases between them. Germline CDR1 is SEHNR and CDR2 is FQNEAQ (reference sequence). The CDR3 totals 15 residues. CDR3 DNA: TGTGCCAGCAGCTACAAAGACAGCCTTAACTATGGCTACACCTTC. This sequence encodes CASSYKDSLNYGYTF.

In DNA form, the CDR3 reads TGCGCCAGCAGCTTGAGGGGGGCTAATGAAAAACTGTTTTTT. Protein sequence: CASSLRGANEKLFF. The chain employs TRBV5-1 and TRBJ1-4; possibly TRBD1 for D (6 bases). CDR3 size: 14 residues. Germline V gene lookup returns CDR1 SGHRS and CDR2 YFSETQ. The ends were cut back, 1 base at V and 3 bases at J, with 7 bases in the middle.

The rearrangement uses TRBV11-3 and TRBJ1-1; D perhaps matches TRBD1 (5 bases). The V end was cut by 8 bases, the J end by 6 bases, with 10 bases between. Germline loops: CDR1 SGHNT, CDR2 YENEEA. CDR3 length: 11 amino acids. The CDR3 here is CASGGGPEAFF. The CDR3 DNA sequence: TGTGCCAGCGGTGGGGGACCTGAAGCTTTCTTT.

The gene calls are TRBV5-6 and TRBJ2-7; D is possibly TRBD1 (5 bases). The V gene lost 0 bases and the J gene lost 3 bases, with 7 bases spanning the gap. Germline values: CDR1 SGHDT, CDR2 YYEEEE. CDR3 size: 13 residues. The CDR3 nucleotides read TGTGCCAGCAGCTTGGGACAGAACTACGAGCAGTACTTC. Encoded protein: CASSLGQNYEQYF.

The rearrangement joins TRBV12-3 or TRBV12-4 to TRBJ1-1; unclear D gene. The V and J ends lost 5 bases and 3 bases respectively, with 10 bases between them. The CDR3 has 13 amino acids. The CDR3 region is CASSPGRYTEAFF. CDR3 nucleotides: TGTGCCAGCAGTCCAGGACGGTACACTGAAGCTTTCTTT.

The CDR3 DNA reads TGTGCCAGTTCACATGGGCTTGGAAACACCATATATTTT. It translates to CASSHGLGNTIYF. The chain combines TRBV19 with TRBJ1-3; D remains unclear. The CDR3 covers 13 residues. Germline loops: CDR1 LNHDA, CDR2 SQIVND (reference sequence). The V end was cut by 8 bases, the J end by 3 bases, with 11 bases between. Drawing the rest from reference TRBV19 and TRBJ1-3, the complete variable domain is DGGITQSPKYLFRKEGQNVTLSCEQNLNHDAMYWYRQDPGQGLRLIYYSQIVNDFQKGDIAEGYSVSREKKESFPLTVTSAQKNPTAFYLCASSHGLGNTIYFGEGSWLTVV.

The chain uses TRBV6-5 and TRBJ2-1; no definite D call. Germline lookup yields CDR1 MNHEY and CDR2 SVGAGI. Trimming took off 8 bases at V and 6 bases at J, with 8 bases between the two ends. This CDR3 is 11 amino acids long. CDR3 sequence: CASAEANEQFF. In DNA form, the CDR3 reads TGTGCCAGCGCCGAGGCCAATGAGCAGTTCTTC.

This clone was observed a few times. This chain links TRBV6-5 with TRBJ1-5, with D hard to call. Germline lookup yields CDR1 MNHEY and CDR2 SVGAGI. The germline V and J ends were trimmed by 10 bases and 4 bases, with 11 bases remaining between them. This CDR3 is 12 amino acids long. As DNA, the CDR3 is TGTGCCATCCAACAGCCAAATCAGCCCCAGCATTTT. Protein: CAIQQPNQPQHF.

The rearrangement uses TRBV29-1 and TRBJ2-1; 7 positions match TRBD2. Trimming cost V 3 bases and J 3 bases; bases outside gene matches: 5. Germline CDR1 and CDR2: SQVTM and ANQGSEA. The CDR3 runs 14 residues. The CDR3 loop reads CSVDRSGIYNEQFF. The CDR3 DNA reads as TGCAGCGTTGATCGGAGCGGGATCTACAATGAGCAGTTCTTC.

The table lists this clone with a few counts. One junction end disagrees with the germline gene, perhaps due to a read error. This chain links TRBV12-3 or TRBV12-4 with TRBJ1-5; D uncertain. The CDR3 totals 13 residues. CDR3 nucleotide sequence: TGTGCCAGCAGTTTTCTTAGCGATCAGCCCCAGCATTTT. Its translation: CASSFLSDQPQHF.

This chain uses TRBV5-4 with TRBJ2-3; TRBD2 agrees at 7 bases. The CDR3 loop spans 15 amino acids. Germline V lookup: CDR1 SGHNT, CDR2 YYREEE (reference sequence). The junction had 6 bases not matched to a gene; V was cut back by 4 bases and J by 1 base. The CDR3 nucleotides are TGTGCCAGCAGCCCTGCAGGGAGGGGCACAGATACGCAGTATTTT. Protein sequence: CASSPAGRGTDTQYF.

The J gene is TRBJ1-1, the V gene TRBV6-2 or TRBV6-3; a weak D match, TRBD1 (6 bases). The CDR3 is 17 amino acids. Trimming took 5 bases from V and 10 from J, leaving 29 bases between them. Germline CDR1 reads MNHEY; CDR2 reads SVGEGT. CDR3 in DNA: TGTGCCAGCAGTGACCCAGCGAGCAGTCTTTTCAGGGGAATAGCTTTCTTT. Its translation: CASSDPASSLFRGIAFF.

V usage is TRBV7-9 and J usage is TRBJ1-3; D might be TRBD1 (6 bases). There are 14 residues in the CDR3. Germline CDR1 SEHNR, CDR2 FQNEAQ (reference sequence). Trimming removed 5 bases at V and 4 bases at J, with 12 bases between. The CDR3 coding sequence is TGTGCCAGCAGCCCCGGGGGGCTGGGAAACACCATATATTTT. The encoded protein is CASSPGGLGNTIYF.

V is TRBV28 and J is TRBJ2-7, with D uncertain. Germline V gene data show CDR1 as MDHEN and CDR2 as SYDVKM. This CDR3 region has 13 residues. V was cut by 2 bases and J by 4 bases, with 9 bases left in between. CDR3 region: CASSLPDGYEQYF. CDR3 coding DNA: TGTGCCAGCAGTTTACCTGACGGATACGAGCAGTACTTC.

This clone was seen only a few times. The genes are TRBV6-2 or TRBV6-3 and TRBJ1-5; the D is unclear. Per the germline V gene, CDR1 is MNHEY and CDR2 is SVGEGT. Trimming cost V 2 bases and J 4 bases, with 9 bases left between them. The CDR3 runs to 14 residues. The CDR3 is CASSYTSGNQPQHF. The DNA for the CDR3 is TGTGCCAGCAGTTACACCTCCGGGAATCAGCCCCAGCATTTT.

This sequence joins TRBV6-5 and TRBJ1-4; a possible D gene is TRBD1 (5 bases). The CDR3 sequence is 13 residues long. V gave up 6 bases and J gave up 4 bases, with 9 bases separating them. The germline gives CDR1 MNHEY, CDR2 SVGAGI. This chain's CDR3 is CASSGTGNEKLFF. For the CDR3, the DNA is TGTGCCAGCAGCGGGACCGGTAATGAAAAACTGTTTTTT.

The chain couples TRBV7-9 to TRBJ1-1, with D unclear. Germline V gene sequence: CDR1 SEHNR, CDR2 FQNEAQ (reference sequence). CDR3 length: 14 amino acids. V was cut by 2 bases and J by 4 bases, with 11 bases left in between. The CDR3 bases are TGTGCCAGCAGCTTACGGGAGTTCAGCACTGAAGCTTTCTTT. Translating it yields CASSLREFSTEAFF.

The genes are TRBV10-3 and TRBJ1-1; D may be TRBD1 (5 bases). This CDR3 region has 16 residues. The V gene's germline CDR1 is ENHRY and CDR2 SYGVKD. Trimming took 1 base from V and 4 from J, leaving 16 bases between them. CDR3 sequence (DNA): TGTGCCATCAGTGAGTATGCAGGGTGGTCAAGCACTGAAGCTTTCTTT. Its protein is CAISEYAGWSSTEAFF.

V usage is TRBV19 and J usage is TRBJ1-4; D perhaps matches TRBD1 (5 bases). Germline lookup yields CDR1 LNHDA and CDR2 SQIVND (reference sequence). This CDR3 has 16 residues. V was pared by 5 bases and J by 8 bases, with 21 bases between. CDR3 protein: CASSPRGSGRGEKLFF. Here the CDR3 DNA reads TGTGCCAGTAGTCCCCGTGGGTCGGGGCGCGGGGAAAAACTGTTTTTT.

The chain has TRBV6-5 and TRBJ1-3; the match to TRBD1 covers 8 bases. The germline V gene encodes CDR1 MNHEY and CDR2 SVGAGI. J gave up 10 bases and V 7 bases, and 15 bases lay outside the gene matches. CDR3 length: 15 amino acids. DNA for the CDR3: TGTGCCAGCACCGGGGGGGGACAGGCGGGTTGGACCATATATTTT. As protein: CASTGGGQAGWTIYF.